The source of this T cell receptor beta chain is a study of graft-versus-host responses after intestinal transplantation. Whole-study context: Recipients had multivisceral, liver-intestinal, or isolated intestinal transplants. Study-wide results and limits: Graft-donor T cell macrochimerism in patients accompanied high graft-versus-host to host-versus-graft clonal ratios in allografts. Marrow from the recipient contained GvH clones, some of which had appeared first in ileum or blood.

Germline-derived CDR1 and CDR2 are SNHLY and FYNNEI. V was pared by 6 bases and J by 4 bases, with 13 bases between. The CDR3 spans 13 residues. The assay was immunoSEQ multiplex PCR, and TCRdb's table has in-frame clones only and misses some. The sample contains about 93,000 clones, roughly 91% of which appear only once. Note on this clone: Its cognate antigen is unknown.

V and J are TRBV2 and TRBJ2-7, with a possible D match to TRBD2 (5 bases). The sequence was obtained from a human donor who received an intestinal transplant. The specimen was unstimulated CD8+ T cells sorted from spleen or lymph node cells, collected before intestinal transplant. CDR3 nucleotides: TGTGCCAGCAGCGGGGTTGTCCCTTACGAGCAGTACTTC. Its protein is CASSGVVPYEQYF.